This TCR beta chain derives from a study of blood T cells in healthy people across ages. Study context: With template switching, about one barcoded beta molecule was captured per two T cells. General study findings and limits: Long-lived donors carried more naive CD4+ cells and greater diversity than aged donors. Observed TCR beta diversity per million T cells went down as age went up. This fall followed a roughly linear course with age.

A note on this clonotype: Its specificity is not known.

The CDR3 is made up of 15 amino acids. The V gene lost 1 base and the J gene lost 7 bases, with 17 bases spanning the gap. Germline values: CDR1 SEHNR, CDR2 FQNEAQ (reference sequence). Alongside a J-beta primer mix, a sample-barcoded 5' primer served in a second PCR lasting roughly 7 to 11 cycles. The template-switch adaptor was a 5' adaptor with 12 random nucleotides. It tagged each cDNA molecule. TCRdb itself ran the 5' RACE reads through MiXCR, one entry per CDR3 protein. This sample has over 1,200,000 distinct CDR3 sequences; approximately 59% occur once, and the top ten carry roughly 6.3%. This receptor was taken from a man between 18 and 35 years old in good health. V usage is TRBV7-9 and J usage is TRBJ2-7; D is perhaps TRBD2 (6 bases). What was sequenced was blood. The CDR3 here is CASSLVAEGTYEQYF. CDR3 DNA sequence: TGTGCCAGCAGCTTAGTCGCGGAAGGGACTTATGAGCAGTACTTC. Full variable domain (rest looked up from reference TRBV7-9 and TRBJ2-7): DTGVSQNPRHKITKRGQNVTFRCDPISEHNRLYWYRQTLGQGPEFLTYFQNEAQLEKSRLLSDRFSAERPKGSFSTLEIQRTEQGDSAMYLCASSLVAEGTYEQYFGPGTRLTVT.